The T cell receptor (beta chain) under discussion was sequenced for a study of T cells after yellow fever vaccination. Study-wide results and caveats: CD4 and CD8 compartments shared a small share of clonotypes. A weaker secondary response peaked on day 5, the primary on day 15.

V shed 0 bases and J 6 bases; nucleotides not matched to a gene: 5. Germline loops: CDR1 LGHNA, CDR2 YSLEER. This CDR3 comprises 16 residues. This clonotype was observed at least ten times. Its antigen is currently unknown. TCRdb used MiXCR to reprocess the 5' RACE reads, holding one entry per CDR3 protein. Of some 110,000 distinct CDR3 sequences detected, 7% to 8.5% appear once; the ten largest clones hold 25%. The sample was CD8+ T cells sorted from PBMCs, taken 45 days after the yellow fever booster vaccination. The J gene is TRBJ2-1, the V gene TRBV4-3, with 10 bases lining up with TRBD2. This clonotype was obtained from a man aged 25-45 years who received the YFV17D yellow fever vaccine. CDR3 DNA sequence: TGCGCCAGCAGCCAAGATGGAGCGGGAGGGCTCAATGAGCAGTTCTTC. Encoded protein: CASSQDGAGGLNEQFF.